This section outlines one TCR beta chain sequence together with its context. Its antigen remains unknown. Both 60 Vbeta primers and 13 Jbeta primers went into the PCR. This table comes from immunoSEQ multiplex PCR, and its TCRdb copy is limited to in-frame clones, with some not included. The sample shows hundreds of thousands of clones, roughly 87% of them seen only once. This CDR3 is 14 amino acids long. The sample is drawn from a study of cytomegalovirus exposure and HLA in healthy donors. General study points: Clonal expansion was found to be greater in HLA-associated TCR beta chains than in equally common others in a later analysis. Judged likely to be a sequencing artifact was a cluster of highly shared sequence variants. Researchers reported in a later analysis that common viral pathogens appeared linked to several top clusters. Per a prior analysis, the majority of TCR beta V segments were productive roughly 87% or roughly 30% of the time.

This rearrangement joins TRBV21-1 to TRBJ2-7; TRBD1 is taken as the D call from the table, unchecked against the DNA. TRBV21-1 is a pseudogene locus. The sequence came from a man between 35 and 55 years old in good health and CMV-seropositive. Sequencing was done on a sample of PBMCs. DNA of the CDR3: TGTGCCAGCAGCAAAGATAAGGGGCTCTACGAGCAGTACGTC. This sequence encodes CASSKDKGLYEQYV.